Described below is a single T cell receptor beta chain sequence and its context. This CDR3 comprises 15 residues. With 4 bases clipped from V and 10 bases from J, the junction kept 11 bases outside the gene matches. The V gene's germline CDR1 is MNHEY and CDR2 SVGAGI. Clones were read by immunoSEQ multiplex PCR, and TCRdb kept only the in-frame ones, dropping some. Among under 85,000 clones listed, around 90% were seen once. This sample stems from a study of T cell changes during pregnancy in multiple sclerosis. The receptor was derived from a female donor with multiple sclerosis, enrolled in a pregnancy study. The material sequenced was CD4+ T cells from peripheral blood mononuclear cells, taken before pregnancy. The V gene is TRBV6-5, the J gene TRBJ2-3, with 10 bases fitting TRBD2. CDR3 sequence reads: CASSSPSGRAKAQYF. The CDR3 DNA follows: TGTGCCAGCAGTTCCCCAAGCGGGAGGGCAAAGGCGCAGTATTTT.